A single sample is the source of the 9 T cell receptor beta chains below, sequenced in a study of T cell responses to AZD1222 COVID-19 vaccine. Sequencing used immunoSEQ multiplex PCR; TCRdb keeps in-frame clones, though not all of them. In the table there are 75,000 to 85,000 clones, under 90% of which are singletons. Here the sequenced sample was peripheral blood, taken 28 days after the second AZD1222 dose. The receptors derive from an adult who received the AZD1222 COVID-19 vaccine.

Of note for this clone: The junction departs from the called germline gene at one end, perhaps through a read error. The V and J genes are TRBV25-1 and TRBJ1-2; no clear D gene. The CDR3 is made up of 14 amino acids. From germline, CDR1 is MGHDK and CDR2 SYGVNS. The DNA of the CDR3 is TGTGCCGGCAGTGAATATGGAGGGATATATGGCTACACCTTC. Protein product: CAGSEYGGIYGYTF.

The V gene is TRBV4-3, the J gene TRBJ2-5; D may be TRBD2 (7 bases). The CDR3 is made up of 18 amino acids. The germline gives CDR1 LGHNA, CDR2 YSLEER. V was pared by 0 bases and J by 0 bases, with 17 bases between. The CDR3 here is CASSQDVKGGPHQETQYF. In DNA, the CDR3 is TGCGCCAGCAGCCAAGATGTCAAGGGGGGGCCGCACCAAGAGACCCAGTACTTC.

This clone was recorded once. As DNA, the CDR3 is TGTGCCAGCAGTGTAGCGGGGGCGTACAATGAGCAGTTCTTC. Translating it yields CASSVAGAYNEQFF. This chain uses TRBV2 with TRBJ2-1; 9 bases map to TRBD2. Trimming took 4 bases from V and 4 from J; bases not matched to a gene: 2. The germline V gene encodes CDR1 SNHLY and CDR2 FYNNEI. CDR3 length: 14 amino acids.

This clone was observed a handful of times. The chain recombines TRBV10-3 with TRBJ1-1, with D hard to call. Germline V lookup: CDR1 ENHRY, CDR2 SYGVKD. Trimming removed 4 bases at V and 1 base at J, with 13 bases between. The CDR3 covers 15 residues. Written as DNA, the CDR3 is TGTGCCATCAGTGTAGGGCGAGGTACGAACACTGAAGCTTTCTTT. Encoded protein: CAISVGRGTNTEAFF.

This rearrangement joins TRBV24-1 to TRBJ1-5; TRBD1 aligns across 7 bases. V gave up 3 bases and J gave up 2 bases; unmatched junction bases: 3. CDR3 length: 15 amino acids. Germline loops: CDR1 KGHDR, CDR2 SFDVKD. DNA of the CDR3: TGTGCCACCAGTGATGGAGGGGGCGGCAATCAGCCCCAGCATTTT. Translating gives CATSDGGGGNQPQHF.

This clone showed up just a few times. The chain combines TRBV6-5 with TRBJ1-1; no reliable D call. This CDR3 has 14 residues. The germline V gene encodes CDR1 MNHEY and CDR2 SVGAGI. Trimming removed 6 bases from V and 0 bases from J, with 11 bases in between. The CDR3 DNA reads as TGTGCCAGCAGGGAGACAAGATTGAACACTGAAGCTTTCTTT. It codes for CASRETRLNTEAFF.

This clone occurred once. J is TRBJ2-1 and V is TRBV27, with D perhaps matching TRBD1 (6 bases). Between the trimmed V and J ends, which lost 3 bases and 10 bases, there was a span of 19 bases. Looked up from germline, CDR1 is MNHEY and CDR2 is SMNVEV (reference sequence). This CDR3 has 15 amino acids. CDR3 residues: CASSLRPGLGGEQFF. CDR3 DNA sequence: TGTGCCAGCAGTTTGAGACCGGGCCTAGGGGGAGAGCAGTTCTTC.

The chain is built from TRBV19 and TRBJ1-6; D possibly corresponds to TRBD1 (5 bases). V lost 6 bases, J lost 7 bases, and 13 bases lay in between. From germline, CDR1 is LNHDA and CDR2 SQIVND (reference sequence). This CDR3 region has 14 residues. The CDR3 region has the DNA TGTGCCAGTAGGATAAGGCAGGGAAATTCACCCCTCCACTTT. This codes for CASRIRQGNSPLHF.

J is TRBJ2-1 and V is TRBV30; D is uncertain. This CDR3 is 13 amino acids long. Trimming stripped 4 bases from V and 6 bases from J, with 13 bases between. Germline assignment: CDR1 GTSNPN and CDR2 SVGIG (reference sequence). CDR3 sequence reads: CAWTAPNLNEQFF. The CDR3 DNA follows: TGTGCCTGGACGGCCCCTAACCTCAATGAGCAGTTCTTC.